The 11 T cell receptor beta chains below come from one sample, sequenced in a study of T cells after yellow fever vaccination. TCRdb called the 5' RACE reads again in MiXCR, with one record for every CDR3 protein. The sample consists of about 50,000 distinct CDR3 sequences, 7% to 9% of them appearing once. The sample in question was CD8+ T cells sorted from PBMCs, obtained around 14 days after the first yellow fever vaccination. The receptors originated from a man younger than 35 who received the YFV17D yellow fever vaccine.

Many counts were recorded for this clonotype. The rearrangement links TRBV2 to TRBJ2-2, with D unresolved. Trimming stripped 6 bases from V and 0 bases from J, with 8 bases between. Germline V lookup: CDR1 SNHLY, CDR2 FYNNEI. The CDR3 runs 14 residues. CDR3 sequence reads: CASRRSPNTGELFF. The CDR3 nucleotides are TGTGCCAGCAGGAGATCCCCGAACACCGGGGAGCTGTTTTTT.

This clonotype was seen repeatedly, ten times or more. The J gene is TRBJ2-3, the V gene TRBV27; D unclear. This CDR3 has 14 amino acids. The V gene lost 3 bases and the J gene lost 1 base, with 8 bases spanning the gap. The germline V gene encodes CDR1 MNHEY and CDR2 SMNVEV (reference sequence). The CDR3 reads CASSFFRGTDTQYF. The CDR3 region has the DNA TGTGCCAGCAGTTTCTTCCGGGGCACAGATACGCAGTATTTT.

This clonotype occurred many times. The chain employs TRBV14 and TRBJ1-2; the D gene is possibly TRBD1 (5 bases). The CDR3 extends over 15 amino acids. V lost 4 bases and J 6 bases, leaving 18 bases between the germline ends. Looked up from germline, CDR1 is SGHDN and CDR2 is FVKESK. CDR3 amino acids: CASSPRSGVWNGYTF. The DNA of the CDR3 is TGTGCCAGCAGCCCTCGGTCGGGGGTTTGGAATGGCTACACCTTC.

There are many counts of this clonotype. The chain links TRBV4-1 to TRBJ2-5; 9 bases map to TRBD1. V shed 2 bases and J 5 bases; nucleotides not matched to a gene: 9. Germline CDR1 MGHRA, CDR2 YSYEKL. CDR3 length: 16 residues. CDR3 sequence: CASSQNYRGRGETQYF. As DNA, the CDR3 is TGCGCCAGCAGCCAAAACTACAGGGGGCGAGGCGAGACCCAGTACTTC.

This clonotype was found a few times. The chain is built from TRBV20-1 and TRBJ2-7; D perhaps matches TRBD2 (6 bases). The CDR3 runs to 14 residues. Germline CDR1 reads DFQATT; CDR2 reads SNEGSKA (reference sequence). V lost 3 bases and J 6 bases, leaving 18 bases between the germline ends. CDR3 protein: CSASPGLGGGEQYF. CDR3 nucleotides: TGCAGTGCTAGCCCGGGACTGGGAGGAGGCGAGCAGTACTTC.

This clonotype has ten or more counts. The chain employs TRBV6-2 or TRBV6-3 and TRBJ1-4; D unresolved. Germline loops: CDR1 MNHEY, CDR2 SVGEGT. Trimming removed 7 bases from V and 12 bases from J, with 15 bases in between. This CDR3 has 12 residues. CDR3 sequence reads: CASTPGLGELFF. The CDR3 bases are TGTGCCAGCACCCCCGGACTCGGCGAACTGTTTTTT.

This clonotype was seen ten or more times. V and J are TRBV4-3 and TRBJ1-4; D not certain. The CDR3 loop spans 15 amino acids. Germline V gene lookup returns CDR1 LGHNA and CDR2 YSLEER. Trimming took 1 base from V and 4 from J, leaving 10 bases between them. DNA of the CDR3: TGCGCCAGCAGCCAAGGGGAGGGTTTTAATGAAAAACTGTTTTTT. Amino acid sequence: CASSQGEGFNEKLFF.

This clonotype showed up many times. This chain links TRBV27 with TRBJ1-2; the D gene is possibly TRBD1 (5 bases). Germline V CDR1 and CDR2: MNHEY, SMNVEV (reference sequence). There are 15 residues in the CDR3. Trimming cost V 2 bases and J 4 bases, with 14 bases left between them. The CDR3 is CASSLIGDDVYGYTF. DNA for the CDR3: TGTGCCAGCAGTTTAATAGGGGATGATGTCTATGGCTACACCTTC.

The table lists this clonotype with many counts. The chain couples TRBV7-2 to TRBJ2-2, with 9 bases identical to TRBD2. Unmatched junction bases numbered 3, after V lost 6 bases and J lost 1 base. CDR1 and CDR2 from the germline V gene are SGHTA and FQGNSA. This CDR3 spans 15 amino acids. The CDR3 coding sequence is TGTGCCAGCAGGGATAGCGGGGGGAACACCGGGGAGCTGTTTTTT. Translated, it gives CASRDSGGNTGELFF.

Many counts were recorded for this clonotype. This chain connects TRBV4-3 to TRBJ1-2; D may be TRBD1 (6 bases). V was cut by 2 bases and J by 7 bases, with 11 bases left in between. There are 13 residues in the CDR3. CDR1 LGHNA and CDR2 YSLEER come from the germline V gene. CDR3 DNA sequence: TGCGCCAGCAGCCAAACAGGGTTTGCTGGCTACACCTTC. It specifies CASSQTGFAGYTF.

The chain employs TRBV5-1 and TRBJ2-2; a weak D match, TRBD1 (5 bases). V was cut by 4 bases and J by 3 bases, with 13 bases left in between. Germline V gene data show CDR1 as SGHRS and CDR2 as YFSETQ. The CDR3 spans 15 residues. The CDR3 DNA reads TGCGCCAGCAGCACATTAACAGGAGACACCGGGGAGCTGTTTTTT. Amino acids: CASSTLTGDTGELFF.